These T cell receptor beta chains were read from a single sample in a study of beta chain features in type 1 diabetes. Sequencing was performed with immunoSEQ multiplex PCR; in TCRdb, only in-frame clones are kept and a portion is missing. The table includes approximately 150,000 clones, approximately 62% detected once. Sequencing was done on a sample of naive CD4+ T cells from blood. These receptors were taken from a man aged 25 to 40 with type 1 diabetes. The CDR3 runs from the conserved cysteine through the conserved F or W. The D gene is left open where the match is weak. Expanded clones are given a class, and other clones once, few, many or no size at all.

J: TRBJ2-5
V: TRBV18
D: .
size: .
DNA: TGTGCCAGCTCACCACAAGAGACCCAGTACTTC
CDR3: CASSPQETQYF

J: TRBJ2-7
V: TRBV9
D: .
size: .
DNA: TGTGCCAGCAGCGCGAGGCAGGGATTCAACGAGCAGTACTTC
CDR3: CASSARQGFNEQYF

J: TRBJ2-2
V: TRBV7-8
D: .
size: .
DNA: TGTGCCAGCAGCTTTCAAGGCACCGGGGAGCTGTTTTTT
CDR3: CASSFQGTGELFF

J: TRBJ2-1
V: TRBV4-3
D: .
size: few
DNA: TGCGCCAGCAGCCAGCTAGGGAATGAGCAGTTCTTC
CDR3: CASSQLGNEQFF

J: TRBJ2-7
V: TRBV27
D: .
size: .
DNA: TGTGCCAGCGCGAAGGGACCCGGGACGGTCTCCTACGAGCAGTACTTC
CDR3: CASAKGPGTVSYEQYF

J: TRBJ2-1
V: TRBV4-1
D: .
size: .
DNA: TGCGCCAGCAGCCAAGAATTAAGCGAGCAGTTCTTC
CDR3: CASSQELSEQFF

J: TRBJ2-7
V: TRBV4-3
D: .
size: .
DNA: TGCGCCAGCAGCCAAGCGGAGTACGGGGGACGCAGCGAGCAGTACTTC
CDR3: CASSQAEYGGRSEQYF

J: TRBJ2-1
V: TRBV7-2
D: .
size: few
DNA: TGTGCCAGCAGCTTGATTGGGCTAGGTCTCAGTGAGCAGTTCTTC
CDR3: CASSLIGLGLSEQFF

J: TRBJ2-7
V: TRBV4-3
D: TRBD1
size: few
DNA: TGCGCCAGCAGCCAAGGAACAGGGGGTCGCTACGAGCAGTACTTC
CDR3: CASSQGTGGRYEQYF

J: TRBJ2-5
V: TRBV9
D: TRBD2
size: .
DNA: TGTGCCAGCAGCGCTGGACTAGGGGCTGACGAGACCCAGTACTTC
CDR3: CASSAGLGADETQYF

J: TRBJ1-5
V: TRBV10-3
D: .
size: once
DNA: TGTGCCATCAGTGAGGGGGGCTGGCAGCCCCAGCATTTT
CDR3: CAISEGGWQPQHF

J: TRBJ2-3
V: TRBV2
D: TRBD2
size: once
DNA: TGTGCCAGCAGTATAGCGGGGGGCACAGATACGCAGTATTTT
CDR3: CASSIAGGTDTQYF

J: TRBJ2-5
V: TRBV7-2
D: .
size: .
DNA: TGTGCCAGCAGCTTAGTCGGGGGAAATGCGGAGACCCAGTACTTC
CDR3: CASSLVGGNAETQYF

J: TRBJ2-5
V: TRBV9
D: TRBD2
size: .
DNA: TGTGCCAGCAGCGTAGACACTAGCGTGGGAGAGACCCAGTACTTC
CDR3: CASSVDTSVGETQYF

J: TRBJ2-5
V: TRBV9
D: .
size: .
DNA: TGTGCCAGCAGCGTAGACGCCTCGGGGGCGGAGACCCAGTACTTC
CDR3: CASSVDASGAETQYF

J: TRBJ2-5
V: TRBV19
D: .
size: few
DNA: TGTGCCAGTAGTATAGAAGGAGAGACCCAGTACTTC
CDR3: CASSIEGETQYF

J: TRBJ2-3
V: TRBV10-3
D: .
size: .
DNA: TGTGCCATCAGTGAGAAGGGGGTAAGAGCAGATACGCAGTATTTT
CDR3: CAISEKGVRADTQYF

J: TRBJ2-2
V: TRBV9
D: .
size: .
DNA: TGTGCCAGCAGCGTAAGATGGGAGACCGGGGAGCTGTTTTTT
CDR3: CASSVRWETGELFF

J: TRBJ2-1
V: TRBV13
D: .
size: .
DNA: TGTGCCAGCAGCTTAGGCGCGTATGAGCAGTTCTTC
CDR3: CASSLGAYEQFF

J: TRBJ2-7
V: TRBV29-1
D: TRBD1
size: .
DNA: TGCAGCGTTGGGGAAGGGACAGGTTCCTACGAGCAGTACTTC
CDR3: CSVGEGTGSYEQYF

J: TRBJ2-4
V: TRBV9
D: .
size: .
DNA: TGTGCCAGCAGCGCCGGGGACGGAGAAGACATTCAGTACTTC
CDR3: CASSAGDGEDIQYF

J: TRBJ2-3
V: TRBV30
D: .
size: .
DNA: TGTGCCTGGAGTCCAGGGCCAGATACGCAGTATTTT
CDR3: CAWSPGPDTQYF

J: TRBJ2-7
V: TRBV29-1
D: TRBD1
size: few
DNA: TGCAGCGTCGGGGACAGTAGCTCCTACGAGCAGTACTTC
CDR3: CSVGDSSSYEQYF

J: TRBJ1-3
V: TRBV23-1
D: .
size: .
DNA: TGCGCCAGCAGTCAGTCCTCTGGAAACACCATATATTTT
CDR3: CASSQSSGNTIYF

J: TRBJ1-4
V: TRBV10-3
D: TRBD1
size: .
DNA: TGTGCCATCAGTCCCGGGGACAGGGTGAAGGAAAAACTGTTTTTT
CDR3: CAISPGDRVKEKLFF

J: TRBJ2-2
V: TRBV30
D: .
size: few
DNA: TGTGCCTGTACAACGTACACCGGGGAGCTGTTTTTT
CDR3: CACTTYTGELFF

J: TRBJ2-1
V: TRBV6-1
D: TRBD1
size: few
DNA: TGTGCCAGCAGTGAAGGAACAGGGGATGAGCAGTTCTTC
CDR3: CASSEGTGDEQFF

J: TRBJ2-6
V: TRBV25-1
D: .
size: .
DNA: TGTGCCAGCAGTGAAGGGGCTACCGCCATCGGGGCCAACGTCCTGACTTTC
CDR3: CASSEGATAIGANVLTF

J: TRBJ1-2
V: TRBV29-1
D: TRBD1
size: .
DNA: TGCAGCGTTGTAGACAGGGGTAACTATGGCTACACCTTC
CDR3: CSVVDRGNYGYTF

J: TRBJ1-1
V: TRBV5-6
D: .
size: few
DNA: TGTGCCAGCGCCATTGGCACGAACACTGAAGCTTTCTTT
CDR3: CASAIGTNTEAFF

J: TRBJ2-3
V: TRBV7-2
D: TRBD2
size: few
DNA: TGTGCCAGCAGCCACTTCGGACTAGCGGGGGCTCGAGATACGCAGTATTTT
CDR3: CASSHFGLAGARDTQYF

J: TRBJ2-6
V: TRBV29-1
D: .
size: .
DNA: TGCAGCGTTGCACAGGCGAGCTCTGGGGCCAACGTCCTGACTTTC
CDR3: CSVAQASSGANVLTF

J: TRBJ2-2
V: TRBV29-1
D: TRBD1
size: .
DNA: TGCAGTATAGACAGGGGTAACACCGGGGAGCTGTTTTTT
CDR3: CSIDRGNTGELFF

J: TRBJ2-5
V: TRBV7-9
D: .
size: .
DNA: TGTGCCAGCAGCTTAAACTGGGGACAAGAGACCCAGTACTTC
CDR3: CASSLNWGQETQYF

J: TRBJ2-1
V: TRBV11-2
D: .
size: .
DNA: TGTGCCAGCAGCTTACTGGGAGCCCTCTACAATGAGCAGTTCTTC
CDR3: CASSLLGALYNEQFF

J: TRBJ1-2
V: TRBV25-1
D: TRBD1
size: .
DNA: TGTGCCAGCAGCGGACAGGGGCTCAGGGATGGCTACACCTTC
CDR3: CASSGQGLRDGYTF

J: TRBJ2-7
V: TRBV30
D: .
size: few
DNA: TGTGCCTGGAGGTCGTCAGGGGTCGAGCAGTACTTC
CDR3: CAWRSSGVEQYF

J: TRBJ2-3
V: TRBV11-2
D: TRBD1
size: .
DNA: TGTGCCAGCAGCCCGCTTACAGGGGGGAGGACAGATACGCAGTATTTT
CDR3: CASSPLTGGRTDTQYF

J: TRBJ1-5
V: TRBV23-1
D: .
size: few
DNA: TGCGCCAGCAGTCAGAGGCAGCCCCAGCATTTT
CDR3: CASSQRQPQHF

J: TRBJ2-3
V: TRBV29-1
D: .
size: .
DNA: TGCAGCGTTGAAGGGGGATACAGGAGAGACACGACAGATACGCAGTATTTT
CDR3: CSVEGGYRRDTTDTQYF

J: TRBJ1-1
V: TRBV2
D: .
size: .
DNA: TGTGCCAGCAGCTCGGACCGTTGGAACACTGAAGCTTTCTTT
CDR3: CASSSDRWNTEAFF

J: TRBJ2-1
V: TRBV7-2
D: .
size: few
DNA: TGTGCCAGCAGCTTACAATACAATGAGCAGTTCTTC
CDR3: CASSLQYNEQFF

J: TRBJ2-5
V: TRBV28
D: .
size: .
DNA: TGTGCCAGCAGTTTACCGCAGGCGAGGGAGACCCAGTACTTC
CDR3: CASSLPQARETQYF

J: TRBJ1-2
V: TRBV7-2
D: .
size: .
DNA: TGTGCCAGCAGCTTAGGACAGGTGAACTATGGCTACACCTTC
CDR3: CASSLGQVNYGYTF

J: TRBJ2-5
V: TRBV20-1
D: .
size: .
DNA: TGCAGTTCCGGGTCCCAAGAGACCCAGTACTTC
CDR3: CSSGSQETQYF